The 11 T cell receptor beta chains below all came from one sample that was sequenced in a study of shared clonotypes between healthy human individuals. Clones were read by immunoSEQ multiplex PCR, and TCRdb kept only the in-frame ones, dropping some. The top ten clones hold roughly 0.13% of a sample with approximately 2.4 million clones, 95% of them seen once. The sample taken for sequencing was naive CD4+ T cells sorted from blood. Subset specified: CD45RA+ positively selected. Source of these receptors: a man aged 18 to 35 in good health.

This chain uses TRBV7-9 with TRBJ1-5; 8 bases are shared with TRBD1. The CDR3 has 16 residues. CDR1 and CDR2 from the germline V gene are SEHNR and FQNEAQ (reference sequence). Trimming removed 1 base from V and 3 bases from J; junction bases left unmatched: 5. CDR3 sequence: CASSLGQGAANQPQHF. The DNA of the CDR3 is TGTGCCAGCAGCTTAGGCCAGGGGGCGGCCAATCAGCCCCAGCATTTT.

The chain links TRBV18 to TRBJ1-5; D gene ambiguous. Trimming removed 2 bases at V and 6 bases at J, with 8 bases between. This CDR3 region has 13 residues. Germline V gene lookup returns CDR1 KGHSH and CDR2 LQKENI. The CDR3 protein is CASSPSGLQPQHF. The CDR3 bases are TGTGCCAGCTCACCATCCGGACTTCAGCCCCAGCATTTT.

As regards this clone: Other DNA sequences from this sample encode an identical CDR3 as well. The chain recombines TRBV5-1 with TRBJ2-1; 9 bases align to TRBD2. CDR1 and CDR2 (germline): SGHRS, YFSETQ. J lost 5 bases, V lost 0 bases, and 3 bases had no gene match. CDR3 length equals 15 residues. The CDR3 is CASSLGLAGHNEQFF. CDR3 nucleotide sequence: TGCGCCAGCAGCTTGGGGCTAGCGGGACACAATGAGCAGTTCTTC.

This sequence joins TRBV2 and TRBJ1-4; tentative D call: TRBD1 (6 bases). Trimming left V 3 bases short and J 7 bases short, with 15 bases between. Germline-derived CDR1 and CDR2 are SNHLY and FYNNEI. The CDR3 is 15 amino acids. Here the CDR3 reads CASSEAGAGIEKLFF. The DNA for the CDR3 is TGTGCCAGCAGTGAGGCAGGGGCAGGAATTGAAAAACTGTTTTTT.

The V and J genes are TRBV30 and TRBJ2-7; possibly TRBD1 for D (6 bases). The CDR3 runs 13 residues. V lost 5 bases to trimming and J lost 4 bases, with 15 bases between them. Germline V gene data show CDR1 as GTSNPN and CDR2 as SVGIG (reference sequence). CDR3 nucleotides: TGTGCCTGGGCGACAGGACGTGGGTACGAGCAGTACTTC. This encodes CAWATGRGYEQYF.

The rearrangement joins TRBV27 to TRBJ2-7; TRBD2 matches at 11 bases. The CDR3 has 16 residues. V lost 11 bases, J lost 0 bases, and 12 bases stayed unmatched. Germline V gives CDR1 MNHEY, CDR2 SMNVEV (reference sequence). This CDR3 is CASRGLAGGSSYEQYF. DNA for the CDR3: TGTGCCTCCCGGGGGCTAGCGGGAGGTTCCTCCTACGAGCAGTACTTC.

J is TRBJ2-5 and V is TRBV5-4; TRBD1 matches 9 bases. V gave up 2 bases and J gave up 4 bases; unmatched junction bases: 9. This CDR3 has 16 residues. Germline V gives CDR1 SGHNT, CDR2 YYREEE (reference sequence). The CDR3 nucleotides are TGTGCCAGCAGCTTATCCCTCGGGACAGGGCCAGAGACCCAGTACTTC. Translating it yields CASSLSLGTGPETQYF.

The chain employs TRBV5-1 and TRBJ2-2; 10 bases map to TRBD2. V lost 2 bases and J lost 7; bases outside the gene matches: 8. The CDR3 totals 16 residues. Germline CDR1 and CDR2: SGHRS and YFSETQ. The CDR3 spells CASSFGLAGVYGELFF. CDR3 coding DNA: TGCGCCAGCAGCTTTGGTCTAGCGGGAGTGTACGGGGAGCTGTTTTTT.

The V and J genes are TRBV5-1 and TRBJ1-2, with D hard to call. Trimming removed 0 bases from V and 4 bases from J, with 13 bases in between. The germline V gene encodes CDR1 SGHRS and CDR2 YFSETQ. The CDR3 is made up of 15 amino acids. The CDR3 loop reads CASSLGTEGIYGYTF. In nucleotides, the CDR3 is TGCGCCAGCAGCTTGGGGACCGAAGGTATCTATGGCTACACCTTC.

The genes are TRBV11-2 and TRBJ1-4; D may be TRBD1 (6 bases). Germline loops: CDR1 SGHAT, CDR2 FQNNGV. Between the trimmed V and J ends, which lost 0 bases and 8 bases, there was a span of 13 bases. This CDR3 is 15 amino acids long. CDR3 sequence (DNA): TGTGCCAGCAGCTTAGATTGGGGGCTACGGGAAAAACTGTTTTTT. This sequence encodes CASSLDWGLREKLFF.

The chain joins TRBV5-6 to TRBJ1-4; 7 bases line up with TRBD1. V lost 1 base, J lost 4 bases, and 7 bases stayed unmatched. Germline V gives CDR1 SGHDT, CDR2 YYEEEE. The length of the CDR3 is 16 residues. CDR3 DNA sequence: TGTGCCAGCAGCTTGCGGACAGGTCTTTTTAATGAAAAACTGTTTTTT. Residues: CASSLRTGLFNEKLFF.